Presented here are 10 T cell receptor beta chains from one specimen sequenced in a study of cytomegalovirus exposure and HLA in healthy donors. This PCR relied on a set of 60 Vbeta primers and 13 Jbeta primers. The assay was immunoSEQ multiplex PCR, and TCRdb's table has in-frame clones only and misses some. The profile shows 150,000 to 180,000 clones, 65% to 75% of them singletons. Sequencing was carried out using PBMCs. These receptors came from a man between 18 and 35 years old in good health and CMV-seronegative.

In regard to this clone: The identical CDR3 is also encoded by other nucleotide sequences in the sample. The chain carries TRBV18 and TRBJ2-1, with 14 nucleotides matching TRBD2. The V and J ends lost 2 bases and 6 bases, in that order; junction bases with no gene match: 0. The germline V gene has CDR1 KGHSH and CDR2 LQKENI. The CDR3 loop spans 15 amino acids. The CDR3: CASSPGLAGGNEQFF. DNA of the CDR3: TGTGCCAGCTCACCAGGACTAGCGGGGGGCAATGAGCAGTTCTTC. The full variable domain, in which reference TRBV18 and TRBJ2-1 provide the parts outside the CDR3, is NAGVMQNPRHLVRRRGQEARLRCSPMKGHSHVYWYRQLPEEGLKFMVYLQKENIIDESGMPKERFSAEFPKEGPSILRIQQVVRGDSAAYFCASSPGLAGGNEQFFGPGTRLTVL.

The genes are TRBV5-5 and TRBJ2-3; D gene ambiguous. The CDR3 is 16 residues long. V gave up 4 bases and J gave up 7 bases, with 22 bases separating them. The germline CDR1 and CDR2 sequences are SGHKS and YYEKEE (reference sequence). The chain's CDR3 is CASSQNLLLPINTQYF. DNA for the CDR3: TGTGCCAGCAGCCAAAACTTGCTCTTACCGATTAATACGCAGTATTTT.

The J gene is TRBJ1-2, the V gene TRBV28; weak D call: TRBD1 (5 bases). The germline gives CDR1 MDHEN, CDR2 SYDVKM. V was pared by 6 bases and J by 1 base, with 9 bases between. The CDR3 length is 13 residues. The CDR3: CASSGGGNYGYTF. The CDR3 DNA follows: TGTGCCAGCAGCGGGGGGGGTAACTATGGCTACACCTTC.

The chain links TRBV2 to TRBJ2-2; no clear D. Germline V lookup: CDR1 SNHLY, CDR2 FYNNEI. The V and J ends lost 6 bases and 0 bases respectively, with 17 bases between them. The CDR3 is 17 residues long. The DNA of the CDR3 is TGTGCCAGCAGAGTGGTGGCACGTCCCGCGAACACCGGGGAGCTGTTTTTT. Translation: CASRVVARPANTGELFF.

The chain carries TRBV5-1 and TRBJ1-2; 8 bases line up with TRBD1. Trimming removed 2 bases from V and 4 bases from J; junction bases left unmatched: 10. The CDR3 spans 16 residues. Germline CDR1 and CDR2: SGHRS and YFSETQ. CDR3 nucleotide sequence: TGCGCCAGCAGCTTAGCGACAGGGGTTGTGGTCTATGGCTACACCTTC. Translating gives CASSLATGVVVYGYTF. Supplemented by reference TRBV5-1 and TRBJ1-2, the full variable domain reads KAGVTQTPRYLIKTRGQQVTLSCSPISGHRSVSWYQQTPGQGLQFLFEYFSETQRNKGNFPGRFSGRQFSNSRSEMNVSTLELGDSALYLCASSLATGVVVYGYTFGSGTRLTVV.

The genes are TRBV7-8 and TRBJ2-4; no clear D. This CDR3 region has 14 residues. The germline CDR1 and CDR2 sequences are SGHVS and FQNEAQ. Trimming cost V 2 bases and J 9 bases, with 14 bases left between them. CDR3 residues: CASSLFTAPAIQYF. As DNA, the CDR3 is TGTGCCAGCAGCTTATTTACAGCCCCTGCCATTCAGTACTTC.

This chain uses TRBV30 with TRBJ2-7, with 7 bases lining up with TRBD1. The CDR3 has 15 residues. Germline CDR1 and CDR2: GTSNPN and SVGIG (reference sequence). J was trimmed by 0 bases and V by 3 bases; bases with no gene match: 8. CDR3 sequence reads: CAWRPETGYSYEQYF. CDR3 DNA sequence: TGTGCCTGGAGACCTGAGACAGGGTACTCCTACGAGCAGTACTTC.

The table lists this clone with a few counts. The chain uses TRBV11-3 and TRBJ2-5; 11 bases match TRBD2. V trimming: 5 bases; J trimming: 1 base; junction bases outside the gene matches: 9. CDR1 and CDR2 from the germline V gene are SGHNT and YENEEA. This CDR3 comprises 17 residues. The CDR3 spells CASSQGLAGGFQETQYF. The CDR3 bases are TGTGCCAGCAGCCAAGGGCTAGCGGGGGGCTTCCAAGAGACCCAGTACTTC.

CDR3 protein: CASSWTSGGPNFRNEQFF. CDR3 bases: TGTGCCAGCAGTTGGACTAGCGGGGGGCCAAACTTTCGAAATGAGCAGTTCTTC. The V and J genes are TRBV2 and TRBJ2-1, with TRBD2 matching over 14 bases. Germline lookup yields CDR1 SNHLY and CDR2 FYNNEI. Germline trimming cut 5 bases from V and 7 bases from J; bases unmatched to any gene: 13. The CDR3 has 18 amino acids.

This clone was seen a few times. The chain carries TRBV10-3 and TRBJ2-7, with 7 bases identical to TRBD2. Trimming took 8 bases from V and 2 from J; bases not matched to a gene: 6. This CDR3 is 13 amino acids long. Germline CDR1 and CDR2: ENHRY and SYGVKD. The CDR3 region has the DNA TGTGCCATCTGGAGCGGGGCTGCCTACGAGCAGTACTTC. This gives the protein CAIWSGAAYEQYF.